This T cell receptor (beta chain) was retrieved from a study of CD8 T cells in Susac syndrome. The CD8+ and CD4+ T cells were isolated magnetically using a negative isolation approach, whereas the TEMRA cells were enriched by FACS. This clonotype appeared a single time. When the RNA was reverse transcribed, random hexamers were used with an input of roughly 0.45 to 1 ug. It was immunoSEQ multiplex PCR that amplified TCR beta CDR3 across 54 Vbeta and 13 Jbeta. TCRdb fed the immunoSEQ multiplex PCR reads into MiXCR, producing one record per CDR3 protein. The sample holds approximately 68,000 distinct CDR3 sequences, less than 95% seen once. The CDR3 has 13 amino acids. The V end lost 5 bases, the J end lost 0 bases, and 5 bases lay between the germline ends. Germline V gives CDR1 LNHDA, CDR2 SQIVND (reference sequence).

J is TRBJ2-1 and V is TRBV19; D is unclear. The origin of this receptor is a human donor with multiple sclerosis. Sequenced sample: CD8+ T cells from PBMCs. The CDR3 loop reads CASSQSSYNEQFF. The DNA of the CDR3 is TGTGCCAGTAGTCAGAGCTCCTACAATGAGCAGTTCTTC.